Below, 32 T cell receptor beta chains from the same sample are listed, as sequenced in a study of liver allograft versus peripheral blood T cells. Study-wide context: Transplanted-liver and recipient peripheral blood T cell receptor repertoires were compared.

TCRdb called the reads again in MiXCR, with one record for every CDR3 protein. The sample carries some 3,500 distinct CDR3 sequences, 13% to 15% recorded once. The receptors stem from a human patient who had a liver transplant. Some T cells may be transferred from the graft donor.

This clonotype was observed a handful of times. V gene TRBV19 combines with J gene TRBJ1-5; TRBD1 is a possible D gene (6 bases). Trimming took off 7 bases at V and 4 bases at J, with 17 bases between the two ends. The CDR3 loop spans 15 amino acids. CDR1 LNHDA and CDR2 SQIVND come from the germline V gene (reference sequence). The CDR3 nucleotides are TGTGCCAGTACCTCCCAGGGGCGAGTTAATCAGCCCCAGCATTTT. Its translation: CASTSQGRVNQPQHF.

This clonotype was picked up many times. This rearrangement joins TRBV11-2 to TRBJ2-3; D might be TRBD1 (5 bases). CDR3 length: 16 residues. The ends were cut back, 1 base at V and 1 base at J, with 12 bases in the middle. Germline CDR1 is SGHAT and CDR2 is FQNNGV. The CDR3 loop reads CASSLGRTGGTDTQYF. DNA for the CDR3: TGTGCCAGCAGCTTAGGTCGAACAGGTGGCACAGATACGCAGTATTTT. The whole variable domain, remainder taken from reference TRBV11-2 and TRBJ2-3, is EAGVAQSPRYKIIEKRQSVAFWCNPISGHATLYWYQQILGQGPKLLIQFQNNGVVDDSQLPKDRFSAERLKGVDSTLKIQPAKLEDSAVYLCASSLGRTGGTDTQYFGPGTRLTVL.

This clonotype has only a few counts. This chain uses TRBV6-5 with TRBJ2-1; TRBD2 agrees at 7 bases. CDR1 and CDR2 from the germline V gene are MNHEY and SVGAGI. The CDR3 consists of 14 residues. Trimming at V came to 6 bases and at J to 5 bases, leaving 7 bases not matched to a gene. This CDR3 is CASSRGDVHNEQFF. CDR3 nucleotide sequence: TGTGCCAGCAGCCGGGGGGATGTTCACAATGAGCAGTTCTTC.

By its share, this clonotype is medium-sized (0.01 to 0.1%). This sequence joins TRBV19 and TRBJ2-2, with D possibly matching TRBD1 (6 bases). Germline lookup yields CDR1 LNHDA and CDR2 SQIVND (reference sequence). CDR3 length: 14 residues. V gave up 6 bases and J gave up 3 bases, with 11 bases separating them. CDR3: CASSRGEDTGELFF. CDR3 in DNA: TGTGCCAGTAGCAGGGGAGAGGACACCGGGGAGCTGTTTTTT.

This clonotype has just a few counts. This chain joins TRBV28 and TRBJ2-1, with TRBD2 matching 13 bases. The CDR3 extends over 17 amino acids. With 2 bases clipped from V and 1 base from J, the junction kept 2 bases outside the gene matches. The V gene's germline CDR1 is MDHEN and CDR2 SYDVKM. DNA for the CDR3: TGTGCCAGCAGTTTAACTAGCGGGAGGGGATCCTACAATGAGCAGTTCTTC. Amino acids: CASSLTSGRGSYNEQFF.

J is TRBJ1-5 and V is TRBV19; no definite D call. Trimming pared 3 bases from V and 3 bases from J, leaving 12 bases between. Germline V gene sequence: CDR1 LNHDA, CDR2 SQIVND (reference sequence). The CDR3 covers 15 residues. The CDR3 here is CASSILREVNQPQHF. The CDR3 DNA follows: TGTGCCAGTAGTATTCTTCGTGAGGTCAATCAGCCCCAGCATTTT.

This clonotype is large in the sample. As DNA, the CDR3 is TGTGCCAGCAGTTACTTAGCGGGACTGAAGAGGAATGAGCAGTTCTTC. This encodes CASSYLAGLKRNEQFF. The chain uses TRBV6-6 and TRBJ2-1, with 8 bases fitting TRBD2. V was pared by 1 base and J by 7 bases, with 9 bases of the junction left unmatched. The CDR3 consists of 16 residues. Germline loops: CDR1 MNHNY, CDR2 SVGAGI (reference sequence).

This clonotype is deemed medium-sized. The chain recombines TRBV6-1 with TRBJ2-7, with D uncertain. Trimming left V 1 base short and J 2 bases short, with 15 bases between. The CDR3 runs 16 residues. Germline assignment: CDR1 MNHNS and CDR2 SASEGT. CDR3 region: CASSEGGRTPPYEQYF. The CDR3 region has the DNA TGTGCCAGCAGTGAAGGTGGCAGGACCCCACCCTACGAGCAGTACTTC.

The V gene is TRBV2, the J gene TRBJ1-2; possible D gene TRBD1, 5 bases. Per the germline V gene, CDR1 is SNHLY and CDR2 is FYNNEI. This CDR3 has 14 amino acids. V was trimmed by 0 bases and J by 7 bases, leaving 12 bases between them. The DNA for the CDR3 is TGTGCCAGCAGTGAAGCGCTGACCCAGGGTGGCTACACCTTC. The encoded protein is CASSEALTQGGYTF.

Notes on this clonotype: This may arise from a read error, as a much more abundant clone is one base away. The genes are TRBV24-1 and TRBJ1-5, with unresolved D. Germline V gene lookup returns CDR1 KGHDR and CDR2 SFDVKD. The CDR3 contains 9 residues. The CDR3 region has the DNA TGTGTCACGACGATCCATGAGCATTTT. Amino acids: CVTTIHEHF.

This clonotype was counted only a few times. The J gene is TRBJ2-5, the V gene TRBV12-3 or TRBV12-4; D possibly uses TRBD1 or TRBD2 (5 bases each). The germline V and J ends were trimmed by 3 bases and 5 bases, with 16 bases remaining between them. The CDR3 has 15 residues. CDR3 loop: CASSFGQGAFETQYF. The CDR3 coding sequence is TGTGCCAGCAGTTTTGGCCAGGGAGCCTTCGAGACCCAGTACTTC.

By sample share, this clonotype is medium-sized. The chain employs TRBV18 and TRBJ2-5; D unresolved. The CDR3 spans 12 residues. V lost 5 bases to trimming and J lost 2 bases, with 6 bases between them. Germline V gene lookup returns CDR1 KGHSH and CDR2 LQKENI. The CDR3 nucleotides read TGTGCCAGCTCAGAAGAACAAGAGACCCAGTACTTC. Translation gives CASSEEQETQYF.

The chain joins TRBV19 to TRBJ2-5; 14 bases align to TRBD2. This CDR3 is 16 amino acids long. Germline V CDR1 and CDR2: LNHDA, SQIVND (reference sequence). Losses at the gene ends were 10 bases for V and 5 bases for J; bases not matched to a gene: 12. CDR3 nucleotide sequence: TGTGCCACCCAGCGGACTAGCGGGAGGCCGGGGGAGACCCAGTACTTC. Translating gives CATQRTSGRPGETQYF.

Within the sample, this clonotype is medium-sized. The CDR3 coding sequence is TGTGCCAGCAGTTACTCGAAGATAGGGACAGGGGCTAGGAGAAACACCATATATTTT. The encoded protein is CASSYSKIGTGARRNTIYF. The chain has TRBV6-5 and TRBJ1-3; 10 bases fit TRBD1. The V and J ends lost 0 bases and 5 bases, in that order; junction bases with no gene match: 13. The CDR3 has 19 amino acids. Germline V CDR1 and CDR2: MNHEY, SVGAGI.

This sequence joins TRBV12-5 and TRBJ1-1, with D uncertain. This CDR3 is 12 amino acids long. Germline lookup yields CDR1 LGHNT and CDR2 FRNRAP. Trimming pared 5 bases from V and 4 bases from J, leaving 8 bases between. CDR3 residues: CASGPSGTEAFF. The CDR3, as DNA: TGTGCTAGTGGTCCTTCAGGCACTGAAGCTTTCTTT.

This clonotype was recorded a few times. The rearrangement uses TRBV7-9 and TRBJ2-3; 12 bases agree with TRBD2. V was clipped by 4 bases and J by 2 bases; unmatched bases: 4. The germline V gene encodes CDR1 SEHNR and CDR2 FQNEAQ (reference sequence). The CDR3 totals 16 residues. CDR3 sequence (DNA): TGTGCCAGCAGCTCAGGACTAGCGGGGCTCACAGATACGCAGTATTTT. It is translated as CASSSGLAGLTDTQYF.

V is TRBV29-1 and J is TRBJ2-7, with D possibly being TRBD1 (7 bases). Germline CDR1 reads SQVTM; CDR2 reads ANQGSEA. The germline V and J ends were trimmed by 4 bases and 2 bases, with 15 bases remaining between them. This CDR3 has 14 amino acids. The CDR3 DNA follows: TGCAGCGTTGTGGGGCAGGGGGGCACCTACGAGCAGTACTTC. This sequence encodes CSVVGQGGTYEQYF.

This clonotype is labeled as large. The genes are TRBV6-5 and TRBJ1-5; 7 positions agree with TRBD1. Trimming took 5 bases from V and 4 from J; bases not matched to a gene: 5. Germline CDR1 MNHEY, CDR2 SVGAGI. The CDR3 loop spans 14 amino acids. The CDR3 nucleotides are TGTGCCAGCAGTAACATACAGGGGAATCAGCCCCAGCATTTT. Translated, it gives CASSNIQGNQPQHF.

By proportion, this clonotype is medium-sized. This chain uses TRBV6-6 with TRBJ2-3; D is uncertain. This CDR3 region has 12 residues. Germline loops: CDR1 MNHNY, CDR2 SVGAGI (reference sequence). Trimming pared 6 bases from V and 5 bases from J, leaving 9 bases between. The CDR3 spells CASSKPGDTQYF. CDR3 coding DNA: TGTGCCAGCAGCAAACCTGGAGATACGCAGTATTTT.

The chain carries TRBV20-1 and TRBJ1-1, with 7 bases lining up with TRBD1. CDR1 is DFQATT, CDR2 SNEGSKA, per germline (reference sequence). The CDR3 is 14 residues long. V dropped 5 bases and J dropped 0; count of bases not matched to a gene: 6. The CDR3 loop is CSAPWTGMNTEAFF. CDR3 DNA: TGCAGTGCTCCCTGGACAGGAATGAACACTGAAGCTTTCTTT.

In the case of this clonotype: Its ends do not fully match the called genes, so a read error is possible. The gene calls are TRBV6-6 and TRBJ2-1; the match to TRBD2 covers 8 bases. This CDR3 spans 16 amino acids. Germline V CDR1 and CDR2: MNHNY, SVGAGI (reference sequence). CDR3 sequence reads: CASSYLAGLRRNEQFF. The CDR3 DNA is TGCGCCAGCAGTTACTTAGCGGGACTGAGGAGGAATGAGCAGTTCTTC.

By sample share, this clonotype is medium-sized. J is TRBJ1-1 and V is TRBV9; TRBD1 aligns across 11 bases. The germline V gene encodes CDR1 SGDLS and CDR2 YYNGEE. This CDR3 is built from 18 residues. With 0 bases clipped from V and 3 bases from J, the junction kept 10 bases outside the gene matches. The CDR3 loop is CASSVGRTGGSMDTEAFF. The CDR3 region has the DNA TGTGCCAGCAGCGTAGGGCGGACAGGGGGCTCTATGGACACTGAAGCTTTCTTT.

This clonotype is categorized as medium-sized (0.01 to 0.1%). The rearrangement links TRBV27 to TRBJ1-4; D perhaps matches TRBD1 (6 bases). The V and J ends lost 5 bases and 5 bases respectively, with 15 bases between them. The CDR3 loop spans 15 amino acids. In germline, CDR1 is MNHEY, CDR2 SMNVEV (reference sequence). The CDR3 spells CASSLRGGGNEKLFF. Written as DNA, the CDR3 is TGTGCCAGCAGTCTCCGAGGGGGGGGAAATGAAAAACTGTTTTTT.

Ten or more counts support this clonotype. The V gene is TRBV7-9, the J gene TRBJ1-2; the D is unclear. Germline values: CDR1 SEHNR, CDR2 FQNEAQ (reference sequence). V lost 1 base and J 4 bases, leaving 4 bases between the germline ends. The CDR3 is made up of 12 amino acids. DNA for the CDR3: TGTGCCAGCAGCTTAGAAGGCTATGGCTACACCTTC. Its protein is CASSLEGYGYTF.

This clonotype was recorded a few times. CDR3 DNA: TGTGCCAGCAGTTGGCGATCAAACACAGATACGCAGTATTTT. Protein product: CASSWRSNTDTQYF. The gene calls are TRBV12-3 or TRBV12-4 and TRBJ2-3; D is unresolved. Trimming left V 4 bases short and J 2 bases short, with 10 bases between. This CDR3 spans 14 amino acids.

This clonotype is classed as medium-sized. This chain uses TRBV10-3 with TRBJ2-7, with D unclear. The CDR3 contains 11 residues. The germline CDR1 and CDR2 sequences are ENHRY and SYGVKD. V lost 8 bases, J lost 5 bases, and 10 bases lay in between. CDR3 residues: CAIGQADEQYF. CDR3 in DNA: TGTGCCATCGGCCAGGCCGACGAGCAGTACTTC.

This clonotype was observed a few times. For the CDR3, the DNA is TGTGCCAGCAAGGGGACCGGGGACACTGAAGCTTTCTTT. This codes for CASKGTGDTEAFF. The V call is TRBV5-6, the J call TRBJ1-1; possibly TRBD1 for D (5 bases). Germline assignment: CDR1 SGHDT and CDR2 YYEEEE. Trimming removed 6 bases from V and 3 bases from J, with 12 bases in between. The CDR3 length is 13 residues.

By frequency in the sample, this clonotype is medium-sized. The chain uses TRBV19 and TRBJ1-6; possible D gene TRBD1, 5 bases. The V gene's germline CDR1 is LNHDA and CDR2 SQIVND (reference sequence). Trimming pared 4 bases from V and 8 bases from J, leaving 12 bases between. The CDR3 sequence is 14 residues long. This CDR3 is CASSTRGDHSPLHF. In nucleotides, the CDR3 is TGTGCCAGTAGTACTAGGGGTGACCATTCACCCCTCCACTTT.

This clonotype was recorded a few times. The rearrangement links TRBV12-5 to TRBJ2-3, with TRBD1 identical over 7 bases. The CDR3 length is 18 residues. Trimming cost V 1 base and J 0 bases; bases outside gene matches: 10. From germline, CDR1 is LGHNT and CDR2 FRNRAP. The CDR3 sequence: CASGLAQTGVASTDTQYF. CDR3 sequence (DNA): TGTGCTAGTGGTTTGGCCCAAACAGGGGTCGCTAGCACAGATACGCAGTATTTT.

The chain couples TRBV20-1 to TRBJ2-7, with 7 bases aligning to TRBD1. The ends lost 0 bases at V and 2 bases at J; junction bases unmatched: 10. This CDR3 is 16 amino acids long. Germline CDR1 is DFQATT and CDR2 is SNEGSKA (reference sequence). The CDR3 spells CSARDRQGVLTYEQYF. DNA for the CDR3: TGCAGTGCTAGAGATAGACAGGGAGTACTCACCTACGAGCAGTACTTC.

This clonotype is medium-sized. V usage is TRBV6-1 and J usage is TRBJ1-2, with D possibly matching TRBD1 (5 bases). Germline assignment: CDR1 MNHNS and CDR2 SASEGT. This CDR3 spans 15 amino acids. Trimming took off 7 bases at V and 3 bases at J, with 18 bases between the two ends. The CDR3 loop reads CASIVSAGLDYGYTF. DNA of the CDR3: TGTGCCAGCATCGTCTCGGCGGGGCTCGACTATGGCTACACCTTC.

This clonotype was seen more than once but under ten times. The genes are TRBV20-1 and TRBJ2-3; 11 nucleotides agree with TRBD2. The CDR3 is 17 amino acids. The ends lost 5 bases at V and 1 base at J; junction bases unmatched: 11. Germline CDR1 reads DFQATT; CDR2 reads SNEGSKA (reference sequence). The CDR3 DNA reads as TGCAGTGCTGCCACGATGCTAGCGGGGGGCGGCACAGATACGCAGTATTTT. Translated, it gives CSAATMLAGGGTDTQYF.